One T cell receptor beta chain is described in this entry. Its antigen remains unidentified. A much larger clone differs from this one at a single base, so this may be a read error. Germline CDR1 SGHVS, CDR2 FQNEAQ. CDR3 length: 15 amino acids. A 5'RACE reaction primed in the constant segment made cDNA libraries of TCR alpha and TCR beta, and these carried sample barcodes and UMIs. TCRdb reanalysed the 5' RACE reads using MiXCR and keeps one entry per CDR3 protein. The sample has about 310,000 distinct CDR3 sequences, about a sixth seen once. This entry comes from a study of T-cell memory formation after mild COVID-19. As for the study in general: Among the donors, TCR clusters were largely specific to each donor.

Points from the study as a whole: Researchers found some responding clones in pre-infection memory, a sign that cross-reactive memory joined. CD4+ contracting clones were found mainly in CM and EM, and CD8+ ones in EMRA.

The sequenced sample consisted of PBMCs or a T cell subset sorted from them (not recorded which). This chain links TRBV7-8 with TRBJ1-1, with D unresolved. The receptor was isolated from a man between 18 and 29 years old who had mild COVID-19 (a few samples of this study predate the infection). Cell type and time point are not known. The CDR3 region has the DNA TGTGCCAGCAGCTTATTTGAAGGAGCGAACACTGAATCTTTCTTT. Translated, it gives CASSLFEGANTESFF.